A single sample is the source of the 28 T cell receptor beta chains below, sequenced in a study of blood T cell repertoires in COVID-19. The repertoire was sequenced with immunoSEQ multiplex PCR; TCRdb's copy has only in-frame clones and lacks some. The table records roughly 41,000 clones, more than 85% of them present only once. Sequenced input: PBMCs or T cells enriched from blood (not recorded which). These receptors all come from a woman in her fifties or sixties who had recovered from COVID-19.

This chain joins TRBV18 and TRBJ2-3; TRBD1 is a possible D gene (7 bases). This CDR3 has 14 residues. The germline V gene encodes CDR1 KGHSH and CDR2 LQKENI. V lost 6 bases and J 0 bases, leaving 10 bases between the germline ends. The CDR3 here is CASSRDSSTDTQYF. The CDR3 nucleotides are TGTGCCAGCTCGCGGGACAGCAGCACAGATACGCAGTATTTT. Drawing the rest from reference TRBV18 and TRBJ2-3, the complete variable domain is NAGVMQNPRHLVRRRGQEARLRCSPMKGHSHVYWYRQLPEEGLKFMVYLQKENIIDESGMPKERFSAEFPKEGPSILRIQQVVRGDSAAYFCASSRDSSTDTQYFGPGTRLTVL.

CDR3 DNA sequence: TGCGCCAGCAGCAGCGAGCTTTATAGTCGCGATCAGCCCCAGCATTTT. Encoded protein: CASSSELYSRDQPQHF. The J gene is TRBJ1-5, the V gene TRBV4-3; D is ambiguous. Trimming shortened V by 5 bases and J by 5 bases, and 19 bases separated the two germline ends. Germline values: CDR1 LGHNA, CDR2 YSLEER. CDR3 size: 16 residues.

The chain couples TRBV20-1 to TRBJ1-5; 9 nucleotides align to TRBD1. Germline CDR1 reads DFQATT; CDR2 reads SNEGSKA (reference sequence). CDR3 size: 15 residues. V trimming: 3 bases; J trimming: 6 bases; junction bases outside the gene matches: 9. CDR3 in amino acids: CSASKGQGFGQPQHF. The CDR3, as DNA: TGCAGTGCTAGTAAGGGACAGGGATTCGGTCAGCCCCAGCATTTT.

The chain links TRBV5-4 to TRBJ1-1, with TRBD1 as a possible D gene (6 bases). Trimming stripped 3 bases from V and 1 base from J, with 10 bases between. The CDR3 totals 14 residues. Per germline, CDR1 SGHNT and CDR2 YYREEE (reference sequence). CDR3 sequence (DNA): TGTGCCAGCAGCTCCCTACAGGGGAACACTGAAGCTTTCTTT. This encodes CASSSLQGNTEAFF.

The V gene is TRBV7-9, the J gene TRBJ2-3; no reliable D call. The CDR3 sequence is 15 residues long. V was pared by 4 bases and J by 3 bases, with 14 bases between. The germline V gene has CDR1 SEHNR and CDR2 FQNEAQ (reference sequence). The CDR3 coding sequence is TGTGCCAGCAGCTCCTTCTCCCCCCCGACAGATACGCAGTATTTT. Protein: CASSSFSPPTDTQYF. Variable domain in full (rest from reference TRBV7-9 and TRBJ2-3): DTGVSQNPRHKITKRGQNVTFRCDPISEHNRLYWYRQTLGQGPEFLTYFQNEAQLEKSRLLSDRFSAERPKGSFSTLEIQRTEQGDSAMYLCASSSFSPPTDTQYFGPGTRLTVL.

This chain joins TRBV6-6 and TRBJ1-1, with a weak D call TRBD1 (6 bases). The ends were cut back, 2 bases at V and 3 bases at J, with 13 bases in the middle. This CDR3 has 15 amino acids. In germline, CDR1 is MNHNY, CDR2 SVGAGI (reference sequence). The CDR3 DNA is TGTGCCAGCAGTTACGCGGGGGCGCTTGACACTGAAGCTTTCTTT. Protein product: CASSYAGALDTEAFF.

The chain combines TRBV4-1 with TRBJ2-1, with a tentative D call TRBD1 (6 bases). Germline V gene lookup returns CDR1 MGHRA and CDR2 YSYEKL. The ends were cut back, 5 bases at V and 3 bases at J, with 14 bases in the middle. CDR3 length: 15 amino acids. Written as DNA, the CDR3 is TGCGCCAGCAGCGGGGGCGTATCTCGCTACAATGAGCAGTTCTTC. Its protein product is CASSGGVSRYNEQFF.

The chain employs TRBV20-1 and TRBJ1-6, with a possible D match to TRBD1 (6 bases). CDR1 and CDR2 from the germline V gene are DFQATT and SNEGSKA (reference sequence). The CDR3 loop spans 15 amino acids. V lost 3 bases to trimming and J lost 7 bases, with 16 bases between them. CDR3 sequence reads: CSASNRVFPNSPLHF. In DNA form, the CDR3 reads TGCAGTGCTAGTAACAGGGTTTTTCCCAATTCACCCCTCCACTTT.

The rearrangement uses TRBV6-5 and TRBJ1-6; TRBD1 might be the D (5 bases). The length of the CDR3 is 15 residues. Trimming took off 7 bases at V and 8 bases at J, with 18 bases between the two ends. Per the germline V gene, CDR1 is MNHEY and CDR2 is SVGAGI. CDR3 region: CASTTGLLLDSPLHF. The CDR3 bases are TGTGCCAGCACCACGGGACTCCTTTTAGATTCACCCCTCCACTTT.

This clone was seen just once. The rearrangement links TRBV19 to TRBJ1-5; D ambiguous. Per the germline V gene, CDR1 is LNHDA and CDR2 is SQIVND (reference sequence). Trimming left V 5 bases short and J 0 bases short, with 8 bases between. The CDR3 is 14 amino acids. CDR3 amino acids: CASSGQYSNQPQHF. In DNA, the CDR3 is TGTGCCAGTAGTGGGCAATATAGCAATCAGCCCCAGCATTTT.

V gene TRBV7-2 combines with J gene TRBJ2-3, with TRBD1 as a possible D gene (5 bases). The CDR3 totals 17 residues. V lost 5 bases and J 0 bases, leaving 18 bases between the germline ends. Looked up from germline, CDR1 is SGHTA and CDR2 is FQGNSA. CDR3 DNA sequence: TGTGCCAGCAGCAATCAGCCGTGGACAAGGAGCACAGATACGCAGTATTTT. Protein product: CASSNQPWTRSTDTQYF.

CDR3 loop: CASSPQGADYGYTF. The CDR3 region has the DNA TGTGCCAGCAGCCCACAGGGAGCTGACTATGGCTACACCTTC. The J gene is TRBJ1-2, the V gene TRBV7-9; a possible D gene is TRBD1 (6 bases). The ends were cut back, 5 bases at V and 3 bases at J, with 13 bases in the middle. The CDR3 runs 14 residues. Germline CDR1 SEHNR, CDR2 FQNEAQ (reference sequence).

The gene calls are TRBV28 and TRBJ2-1, with 9 bases that match TRBD2. The CDR3 is made up of 15 amino acids. Trimming removed 5 bases from V and 3 bases from J; junction bases left unmatched: 5. Germline CDR1 is MDHEN and CDR2 is SYDVKM. DNA of the CDR3: TGTGCCAGCAGTAAAATAGCGGGGGACTACAATGAGCAGTTCTTC. Translation gives CASSKIAGDYNEQFF.

The chain combines TRBV11-2 with TRBJ1-5, with D hard to call. Deletions cut 1 base from V and 6 bases from J, with 7 bases between. The CDR3 has 13 residues. The germline gives CDR1 SGHAT, CDR2 FQNNGV. The CDR3 loop is CASSLGRGQPQHF. The CDR3 DNA is TGTGCCAGCAGCTTAGGCCGAGGTCAGCCCCAGCATTTT.

The chain couples TRBV7-9 to TRBJ2-3, with 10 bases fitting TRBD2. Germline CDR1 and CDR2: SEHNR and FQNEAQ (reference sequence). The length of the CDR3 is 16 residues. The junction had 10 bases not matched to a gene; V was cut back by 5 bases and J by 5 bases. CDR3: CASSRGTSVGIDTQYF. The CDR3 DNA reads as TGTGCCAGCAGCCGAGGGACTAGCGTTGGGATAGATACGCAGTATTTT.

The V gene is TRBV30, the J gene TRBJ1-1, with D hard to call. CDR1 and CDR2 (germline): GTSNPN, SVGIG (reference sequence). The CDR3 totals 12 residues. Trimming cost V 7 bases and J 0 bases, with 9 bases left between them. Here the CDR3 reads CALRELNTEAFF. The CDR3, as DNA: TGTGCCTTAAGAGAATTGAACACTGAAGCTTTCTTT.

A single count supports this clone. The chain uses TRBV2 and TRBJ1-6; 10 positions match TRBD1. The CDR3 extends over 19 amino acids. The trim removed 6 bases at V and 0 bases at J, leaving 11 bases unmatched. Looked up from germline, CDR1 is SNHLY and CDR2 is FYNNEI. CDR3 amino acids: CASSQPRQGASSYNSPLHF. For the CDR3, the DNA is TGTGCCAGCAGCCAACCAAGACAGGGGGCGAGCTCCTATAATTCACCCCTCCACTTT. Complete variable domain (other parts from reference TRBV2 and TRBJ1-6): EPEVTQTPSHQVTQMGQEVILRCVPISNHLYFYWYRQILGQKVEFLVSFYNNEISEKSEIFDDQFSVERPDGSNFTLKIRSTKLEDSAMYFCASSQPRQGASSYNSPLHFGNGTRLTVT.

The chain couples TRBV30 to TRBJ2-3; the D gene is possibly TRBD1 (5 bases). CDR1 and CDR2 (germline): GTSNPN, SVGIG (reference sequence). V lost 2 bases to trimming and J lost 9 bases, with 12 bases between them. The CDR3 totals 12 residues. The CDR3, as DNA: TGTGCCTGGAGTACCGTAAGGGGCACGCAGTATTTT. This translates into CAWSTVRGTQYF.

This clone was recorded once. CDR3 region: CASSLAAGGTQYF. As DNA, the CDR3 is TGCGCCAGCAGCCTTGCCGCCGGCGGTACCCAGTACTTC. This chain links TRBV5-1 with TRBJ2-5; D is unresolved. Deletions cut 4 bases from V and 8 bases from J, with 15 bases between. The CDR3 covers 13 residues. The germline CDR1 and CDR2 sequences are SGHRS and YFSETQ.

This sequence joins TRBV9 and TRBJ1-5; possibly TRBD1 for D (5 bases). The V gene lost 0 bases and the J gene lost 0 bases, with 16 bases spanning the gap. In germline, CDR1 is SGDLS, CDR2 YYNGEE. The CDR3 spans 18 residues. CDR3 coding DNA: TGTGCCAGCAGCGTAGATGGGGCAGGGCCTTATAGCAATCAGCCCCAGCATTTT. It yields the protein CASSVDGAGPYSNQPQHF.

The chain employs TRBV4-1 and TRBJ2-3, with TRBD2 matching over 8 bases. CDR1 is MGHRA and CDR2 is YSYEKL in the germline V gene. The ends lost 0 bases at V and 2 bases at J; junction bases unmatched: 7. CDR3 length: 17 residues. In DNA form, the CDR3 reads TGCGCCAGCAGCCAAGAGGGGGGAGGACTAGCCACAGATACGCAGTATTTT. It translates to CASSQEGGGLATDTQYF.

V gene TRBV6-2 or TRBV6-3 combines with J gene TRBJ1-1, with 7 bases identical to TRBD1. The germline gives CDR1 MNHEY, CDR2 SVGEGT. The CDR3 sequence is 13 residues long. Trimming at V came to 6 bases and at J to 5 bases, leaving 6 bases not matched to a gene. The CDR3: CASSRQGMTEAFF. The CDR3 DNA follows: TGTGCCAGCAGCAGACAGGGCATGACTGAAGCTTTCTTT.

This chain connects TRBV11-2 to TRBJ1-1; D is perhaps TRBD1 (5 bases). Germline CDR1 reads SGHAT; CDR2 reads FQNNGV. Trimming took off 3 bases at V and 0 bases at J, with 17 bases between the two ends. The CDR3 is 17 amino acids. The CDR3 reads CASSFFQGRSMNTEAFF. The DNA for the CDR3 is TGTGCCAGCAGCTTCTTTCAGGGAAGATCCATGAACACTGAAGCTTTCTTT.

This chain links TRBV6-2 or TRBV6-3 with TRBJ2-3, with D maybe TRBD1 (6 bases). V was trimmed by 6 bases and J by 1 base, leaving 14 bases between them. The CDR3 runs to 15 residues. Looked up from germline, CDR1 is MNHEY and CDR2 is SVGEGT. In nucleotides, the CDR3 is TGTGCCAGCAGCCCACAGGGAATCGGCACAGATACGCAGTATTTT. It codes for CASSPQGIGTDTQYF.

This clone has just a few counts. The CDR3, as DNA: TGCGCCAGCAGCCAAACCCCACTAGCGTCTTCCTACAATGAGCAGTTCTTC. Translating gives CASSQTPLASSYNEQFF. The chain recombines TRBV4-1 with TRBJ2-1; the match to TRBD2 covers 7 bases. This CDR3 spans 17 amino acids. Germline assignment: CDR1 MGHRA and CDR2 YSYEKL. V lost 2 bases and J lost 1; bases outside the gene matches: 8.

The chain links TRBV19 to TRBJ2-2; no clear D. Germline CDR1 LNHDA, CDR2 SQIVND (reference sequence). Deletions cut 7 bases from V and 0 bases from J, with 12 bases between. The CDR3 is 15 residues long. CDR3 DNA: TGTGCCAGTACCAGGCGACAAACGAACACCGGGGAGCTGTTTTTT. Translation gives CASTRRQTNTGELFF. Drawing the rest from reference TRBV19 and TRBJ2-2, the complete variable domain is DGGITQSPKYLFRKEGQNVTLSCEQNLNHDAMYWYRQDPGQGLRLIYYSQIVNDFQKGDIAEGYSVSREKKESFPLTVTSAQKNPTAFYLCASTRRQTNTGELFFGEGSRLTVL.

The rearrangement uses TRBV7-2 and TRBJ1-5, with 7 bases that match TRBD1. The germline CDR1 and CDR2 sequences are SGHTA and FQGNSA. The CDR3 is 14 residues long. Losses at the gene ends were 5 bases for V and 5 bases for J; bases not matched to a gene: 6. The CDR3 spells CASSPQGGDQPQHF. CDR3 coding DNA: TGTGCCAGCAGCCCCCAGGGGGGCGATCAGCCCCAGCATTTT. Variable domain in full (rest from reference TRBV7-2 and TRBJ1-5): GAGVSQSPSNKVTEKGKDVELRCDPISGHTALYWYRQSLGQGLEFLIYFQGNSAPDKSGLPSDRFSAERTGGSVSTLTIQRTQQEDSAVYLCASSPQGGDQPQHFGDGTRLSIL.

The chain employs TRBV6-5 and TRBJ2-7; the D gene is possibly TRBD2 (6 bases). This CDR3 is built from 15 residues. Germline-derived CDR1 and CDR2 are MNHEY and SVGAGI. V dropped 0 bases and J dropped 1 base, with 10 bases sitting between them. The DNA for the CDR3 is TGTGCCAGCAGTTACTCGGGGCGGGGATCCTACGAGCAGTACTTC. This sequence encodes CASSYSGRGSYEQYF.